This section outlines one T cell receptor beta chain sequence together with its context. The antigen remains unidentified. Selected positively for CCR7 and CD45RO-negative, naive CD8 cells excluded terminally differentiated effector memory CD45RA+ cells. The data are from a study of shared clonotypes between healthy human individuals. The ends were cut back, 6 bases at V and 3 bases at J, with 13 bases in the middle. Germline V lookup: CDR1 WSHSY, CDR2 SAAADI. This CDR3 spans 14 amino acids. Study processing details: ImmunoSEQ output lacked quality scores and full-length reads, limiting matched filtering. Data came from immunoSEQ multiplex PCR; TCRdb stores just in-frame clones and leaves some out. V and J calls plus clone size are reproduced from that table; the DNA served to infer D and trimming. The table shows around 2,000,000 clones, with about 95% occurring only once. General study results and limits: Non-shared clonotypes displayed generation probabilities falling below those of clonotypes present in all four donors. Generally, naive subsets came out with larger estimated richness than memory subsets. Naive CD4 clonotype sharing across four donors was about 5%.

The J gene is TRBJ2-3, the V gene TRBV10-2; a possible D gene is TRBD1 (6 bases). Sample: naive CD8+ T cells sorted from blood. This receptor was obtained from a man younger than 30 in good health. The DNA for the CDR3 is TGCGCCAGCAGCTTACAGGGTTCGACAGATACGCAGTATTTT. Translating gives CASSLQGSTDTQYF.